This note documents a single T cell receptor (beta chain) sequence. As yet, its antigen is unknown. The sample belongs to a study of T cell repertoires in ileal Crohn's disease. About the study: Operated complications were stricturing disease (roughly 61%) and penetrating disease (39%).

Time point reported: neoterminal ileum biopsy at postoperative endoscopy, about 6 months after surgery. Included were adult ileal or ileocolonic Crohn's patients indicated for ileocolonic resection. Some clones are missing from TCRdb's copy, which holds only in-frame ones; the method was immunoSEQ multiplex PCR. Of 7,500 to 9,500 clones in the sample, approximately 79% were seen once. The CDR3 has 20 amino acids. Germline CDR1 is SGHNT and CDR2 is YENEEA. V shed 1 base, J shed 0 bases, and the junction held 11 bases outside the gene matches. Study-wide results and caveats: Clonal expansions were more frequent in active smokers than non-smokers at surgery. Every patient over 26.8% clonality showed endoscopic recurrence.

Sequenced material: ileal tissue. This chain joins TRBV11-3 and TRBJ1-6; 8 nucleotides agree with TRBD1. This sequence originates from an adult with Crohn's disease. Written as DNA, the CDR3 is TGTGCCAGCAGCTTAGCGCTTCCGGGACAGGTAAGCTCCTATAATTCACCCCTCCACTTT. Translated: CASSLALPGQVSSYNSPLHF.